This passage covers 9 T cell receptor beta chains from one sample sequenced in a study of T cells in localized non-small cell lung cancer (dated by TCRdb to between 2020 and 2021). Library prep was done by the immunoSEQ multiplex PCR assay. Sourced from immuneACCESS, this table was stored by TCRdb with only in-frame sequences that have V and J called. A share of the clones is absent; for the studies checked, an unresolved V gene accounts for under half, and the remainder has no known explanation. Within this sample are 40,000 to 65,000 clones, with around 80% of them counted one time only. The top ten hold about 17% of the sample. This specimen was peripheral blood mononuclear cells, taken before any cancer treatment. The origin of the receptors is a man aged 40 to 70 with stage III lung adenocarcinoma.

J is TRBJ2-7 and V is TRBV19; 7 bases line up with TRBD1. Germline loops: CDR1 LNHDA, CDR2 SQIVND (reference sequence). After removal of 5 bases from V and 2 bases from J, the junction contained 6 bases not matched to a gene. The CDR3 has 14 residues. The CDR3 protein is CASSRPGTAYEQYF. In nucleotides, the CDR3 is TGTGCCAGTAGTCGACCCGGGACAGCCTACGAGCAGTACTTC.

The V gene is TRBV7-9, the J gene TRBJ2-2, with D possibly TRBD1 on 6 matching bases. The CDR3 extends over 16 amino acids. Between the trimmed V and J ends, which lost 5 bases and 1 base, there was a span of 14 bases. Germline values: CDR1 SEHNR, CDR2 FQNEAQ (reference sequence). The DNA of the CDR3 is TGTGCCAGCAGCCCAGGGACATTCTTGAACACCGGGGAGCTGTTTTTT. Its protein is CASSPGTFLNTGELFF.

This chain joins TRBV7-6 and TRBJ1-6; possibly TRBD1 for D (6 bases). V was shortened by 3 bases and J by 9 bases, with 12 bases between the two germline ends. The germline V gene has CDR1 SGHVS and CDR2 FNYEAQ. The CDR3 contains 14 residues. CDR3 DNA: TGTGCCAGCAGCTTTTGGACAGTCACTTCACCCCTCCACTTT. Amino acid sequence: CASSFWTVTSPLHF.

This chain links TRBV2 with TRBJ2-3; D could derive from TRBD1 or TRBD2 (5 bases each). Looked up from germline, CDR1 is SNHLY and CDR2 is FYNNEI. V dropped 6 bases and J dropped 6 bases, with 13 bases sitting between them. The CDR3 spans 13 residues. CDR3: CASRSGARDTQYF. Here the CDR3 DNA reads TGTGCCAGCAGGTCCGGGGCCCGGGATACGCAGTATTTT.

This clone was found a few times. J is TRBJ2-5 and V is TRBV7-7; D is uncertain. This CDR3 contains 15 residues. CDR1 is SSHAT and CDR2 is FNYEAQ in the germline V gene (reference sequence). With 1 base removed from V and 3 bases from J, the gap between germline ends came to 12 bases. The CDR3 DNA reads TGTGCCAGCAGCTTAGGGGCGACTGGGGAAGAGACCCAGTACTTC. Translating it yields CASSLGATGEETQYF.

V usage is TRBV19 and J usage is TRBJ2-1, with 9 bases matching TRBD1. CDR3 size: 14 residues. Trimming cost V 1 base and J 7 bases; bases outside gene matches: 2. Per the germline V gene, CDR1 is LNHDA and CDR2 is SQIVND (reference sequence). CDR3 nucleotide sequence: TGTGCCAGTAGTATAGGGACAGGGGTTAATGAGCAGTTCTTC. Translating it yields CASSIGTGVNEQFF.

The J gene is TRBJ2-7, the V gene TRBV4-3; D is possibly TRBD1 (5 bases). V was shortened by 3 bases and J by 3 bases, with 9 bases between the two germline ends. CDR1 is LGHNA and CDR2 is YSLEER in the germline V gene. The CDR3 consists of 13 residues. CDR3 in amino acids: CASSQGDSYEQYF. The CDR3 DNA follows: TGCGCCAGCAGCCAGGGTGACAGCTACGAGCAGTACTTC.

The V and J genes are TRBV4-2 and TRBJ2-1; 10 bases agree with TRBD1. Germline-derived CDR1 and CDR2 are LGHNA and YNFKEQ. The CDR3 spans 17 residues. J gave up 0 bases and V 4 bases, and 6 bases lay outside the gene matches. CDR3 protein: CASSLSTGGDSYNEQFF. The CDR3 DNA follows: TGTGCCAGCAGCCTTTCGACAGGGGGCGACTCCTACAATGAGCAGTTCTTC.

The chain recombines TRBV27 with TRBJ2-7; D is uncertain. This CDR3 region has 15 residues. Germline loops: CDR1 MNHEY, CDR2 SMNVEV (reference sequence). Trimming left V 5 bases short and J 0 bases short, with 14 bases between. CDR3 amino acids: CASSTVALGSYEQYF. The DNA for the CDR3 is TGTGCCAGCAGTACCGTCGCTCTGGGCTCCTACGAGCAGTACTTC.